This passage covers 21 T cell receptor beta chains from one sample sequenced in a study of identical twins. MiXCR, applied by TCRdb to the 5' RACE reads, yields one record per CDR3 protein. The top ten clones hold approximately 2.9% of a sample with 450,000 or so distinct CDR3 sequences, 20% to 25% of them seen once. This sample was shared with a second study, whose subject was T cells expressing NK-cell markers.

Sequencing input: CD4+ T cells sorted from blood. These receptors all stem from a woman aged 18-29 years in good health.

This clonotype was counted a few times. The chain combines TRBV5-6 with TRBJ2-7, with D maybe TRBD1 (5 bases). Germline V gene lookup returns CDR1 SGHDT and CDR2 YYEEEE. CDR3 length: 14 amino acids. V was cut by 0 bases and J by 3 bases, with 10 bases left in between. In DNA form, the CDR3 reads TGTGCCAGCAGCTTGGACAGGTTCCTCTACGAGCAGTACTTC. This codes for CASSLDRFLYEQYF. Full variable domain (missing parts from reference TRBV5-6 and TRBJ2-7): DAGVTQSPTHLIKTRGQQVTLRCSPKSGHDTVSWYQQALGQGPQFIFQYYEEEERQRGNFPDRFSGHQFPNYSSELNVNALLLGDSALYLCASSLDRFLYEQYFGPGTRLTVT.

The J gene is TRBJ2-5, the V gene TRBV7-2; D is unresolved. The CDR3 covers 13 residues. V was clipped by 2 bases and J by 2 bases, with 6 bases between them. Per the germline V gene, CDR1 is SGHTA and CDR2 is FQGNSA. CDR3 DNA sequence: TGTGCCAGCAGCTTACACTCACAAGAGACCCAGTACTTC. Translating gives CASSLHSQETQYF.

This clonotype was observed a few times. Written as DNA, the CDR3 is TGCGCCAGCAGCTTGTTTGGAGAAGCTTTCTTT. It is translated as CASSLFGEAFF. V is TRBV5-1 and J is TRBJ1-1; D not resolved. The CDR3 totals 11 residues. Trimming took off 1 base at V and 8 bases at J, with 6 bases between the two ends. The germline gives CDR1 SGHRS, CDR2 YFSETQ.

In this sample, this clonotype turned up a few times. V and J are TRBV11-2 and TRBJ1-2; D is possibly TRBD1 (5 bases). There are 13 residues in the CDR3. Germline CDR1 is SGHAT and CDR2 is FQNNGV. V was trimmed by 3 bases and J by 3 bases, leaving 8 bases between them. CDR3 nucleotide sequence: TGTGCCAGCAGCTTGGGGCCTTACTATGGCTACACCTTC. Protein: CASSLGPYYGYTF.

The V gene is TRBV7-3, the J gene TRBJ2-5; 7 bases are shared with TRBD1. The CDR3 covers 14 residues. V was clipped by 5 bases and J by 2 bases; unmatched bases: 5. The V gene's germline CDR1 is SGHTA and CDR2 FQGTGA. The CDR3 DNA is TGTGCCAGCAGCCCAACGGGACAGCAAGAGACCCAGTACTTC. It yields the protein CASSPTGQQETQYF.

This chain joins TRBV12-5 and TRBJ2-3; 10 positions agree with TRBD1. V dropped 5 bases and J dropped 3; count of bases not matched to a gene: 5. There are 15 residues in the CDR3. Germline V lookup: CDR1 LGHNT, CDR2 FRNRAP. CDR3: CASGRDRGITDTQYF. CDR3 sequence (DNA): TGTGCTAGTGGTCGGGACAGGGGAATAACAGATACGCAGTATTTT.

Only a few counts were recorded for this clonotype. The V call is TRBV5-1, the J call TRBJ2-7, with D tentatively TRBD1 (6 bases). This CDR3 has 14 residues. The V end lost 4 bases, the J end lost 0 bases, and 11 bases lay between the germline ends. Germline values: CDR1 SGHRS, CDR2 YFSETQ. The CDR3 coding sequence is TGCGCCAGCAGCCACGGGACAAGCTCCTACGAGCAGTACTTC. Translated, it gives CASSHGTSSYEQYF.

This clonotype was counted many times. The gene calls are TRBV12-3 or TRBV12-4 and TRBJ2-5; 7 bases agree with TRBD2. V lost 8 bases and J lost 2; bases outside the gene matches: 14. This CDR3 is built from 16 residues. CDR3 loop: CASSRGVRGTQETQYF. CDR3 coding DNA: TGTGCCAGCTCCCGGGGGGTGCGGGGGACGCAAGAGACCCAGTACTTC.

The table lists this clonotype with a few counts. The chain combines TRBV11-1 with TRBJ2-7, with 13 bases fitting TRBD2. In germline, CDR1 is SGHAT, CDR2 FQDESV (reference sequence). This CDR3 has 20 amino acids. V trimming: 2 bases; J trimming: 6 bases; junction bases outside the gene matches: 19. DNA of the CDR3: TGTGCCAGCAGCTTATACCAATCGTCCGCGGGACTAGCGGGATCTTTCGAGCAGTACTTC. Translation gives CASSLYQSSAGLAGSFEQYF.

Only one count was recorded for this clonotype. The chain joins TRBV18 to TRBJ2-5; either TRBD1 or TRBD2 may fit D (6 bases each). This CDR3 region has 17 residues. Germline V gives CDR1 KGHSH, CDR2 LQKENI. V was shortened by 0 bases and J by 2 bases, with 16 bases between the two germline ends. The CDR3 reads CASSPPRGLWGQETQYF. Here the CDR3 DNA reads TGTGCCAGCTCACCACCACGGGGGCTATGGGGACAAGAGACCCAGTACTTC.

This clonotype has more than one count but fewer than ten. This CDR3 reads CASSGTSDRRGEQFF. The CDR3 coding sequence is TGTGCCAGCAGCGGGACTAGCGACCGCCGCGGTGAGCAGTTCTTC. J is TRBJ2-1 and V is TRBV5-5; 10 bases line up with TRBD2. CDR3 length: 15 residues. The ends lost 4 bases at V and 9 bases at J; junction bases unmatched: 10. Germline-derived CDR1 and CDR2 are SGHKS and YYEKEE (reference sequence).

This chain connects TRBV12-3 or TRBV12-4 to TRBJ1-2, with unresolved D. This CDR3 is 13 amino acids long. Trimming shortened V by 3 bases and J by 4 bases, and 9 bases separated the two germline ends. The CDR3 reads CASSFQASYGYTF. DNA for the CDR3: TGTGCCAGCAGTTTCCAGGCTTCCTATGGCTACACCTTC.

V is TRBV15 and J is TRBJ2-3; D may be TRBD2 (5 bases). This CDR3 region has 14 residues. V was trimmed by 5 bases and J by 0 bases, leaving 9 bases between them. CDR1 and CDR2 from the germline V gene are LNHNV and YYDKDF (reference sequence). CDR3 amino acids: CATSGRDSTDTQYF. CDR3 nucleotide sequence: TGTGCCACCAGCGGCCGGGATAGCACAGATACGCAGTATTTT.

This clonotype was detected ten times or more. The rearrangement uses TRBV9 and TRBJ2-7, with a weak D call TRBD2 (5 bases). The V and J ends lost 4 bases and 4 bases respectively, with 9 bases between them. Germline lookup yields CDR1 SGDLS and CDR2 YYNGEE. This CDR3 spans 12 amino acids. CDR3 residues: CASSPTGYEQYF. The CDR3 DNA reads as TGTGCCAGCAGCCCCACGGGATACGAGCAGTACTTC.

The V gene is TRBV5-1, the J gene TRBJ1-1; TRBD1 agrees at 9 bases. The junction had 4 bases not matched to a gene; V was cut back by 5 bases and J by 2 bases. The length of the CDR3 is 14 residues. Germline lookup yields CDR1 SGHRS and CDR2 YFSETQ. The CDR3 protein is CASRQTGGNTEAFF. The CDR3 nucleotides are TGCGCCAGCAGACAGACAGGGGGTAACACTGAAGCTTTCTTT.

This clonotype was seen a few times. The chain links TRBV10-3 to TRBJ2-1; 10 bases are a match to TRBD1. Trimming removed 6 bases from V and 7 bases from J; junction bases left unmatched: 6. The CDR3 totals 14 residues. Germline V lookup: CDR1 ENHRY, CDR2 SYGVKD. In DNA form, the CDR3 reads TGTGCCATCAGCCCGGGACAGGGGTGGAATGAGCAGTTCTTC. This codes for CAISPGQGWNEQFF.

In this sample, this clonotype turned up a few times. The chain carries TRBV20-1 and TRBJ2-7, with 11 bases matching TRBD1. The J segment lost 5 bases and the V segment lost 0 bases, leaving 6 bases of the junction unmatched. CDR1 DFQATT and CDR2 SNEGSKA come from the germline V gene (reference sequence). CDR3 size: 15 residues. This CDR3 is CSARDWDRGEHEQYF. In DNA, the CDR3 is TGCAGTGCTAGAGACTGGGACAGGGGGGAGCACGAGCAGTACTTC.

This rearrangement joins TRBV6-1 to TRBJ2-3, with TRBD1 identical over 10 bases. Trimming removed 9 bases from V and 2 bases from J; junction bases left unmatched: 5. The CDR3 sequence is 14 residues long. Per germline, CDR1 MNHNS and CDR2 SASEGT. The CDR3 protein is CASWDRGFTDTQYF. In DNA form, the CDR3 reads TGTGCCAGTTGGGACAGGGGCTTCACAGATACGCAGTATTTT.

V gene TRBV6-5 combines with J gene TRBJ1-1; 9 bases are a match to TRBD1. Germline V gene lookup returns CDR1 MNHEY and CDR2 SVGAGI. There are 13 residues in the CDR3. The trim removed 5 bases at V and 8 bases at J, leaving 6 bases unmatched. The CDR3 nucleotides read TGTGCCAGCAGTAACACAGGGGGCGGGGAAGCTTTCTTT. Its protein is CASSNTGGGEAFF.

This clonotype was seen only a few times. The rearrangement uses TRBV5-1 and TRBJ2-3; 8 bases agree with TRBD2. V lost 4 bases to trimming and J lost 1 base; unmatched junction nucleotides: 11. The V gene's germline CDR1 is SGHRS and CDR2 YFSETQ. This CDR3 has 17 residues. CDR3 sequence: CASSIELAGPGTDTQYF. CDR3 nucleotides: TGCGCCAGCAGCATTGAGCTAGCGGGTCCCGGCACAGATACGCAGTATTTT.

This clonotype was seen a few times. V and J are TRBV5-1 and TRBJ1-1; D is uncertain. Germline V lookup: CDR1 SGHRS, CDR2 YFSETQ. This CDR3 is built from 14 residues. Deletions cut 5 bases from V and 1 base from J, with 12 bases between. CDR3 coding DNA: TGCGCCAGCAGTGCTGAACCAGAGAACACTGAAGCTTTCTTT. This translates into CASSAEPENTEAFF.